The 16 T cell receptor beta chains listed next were all sequenced from one sample in a study of neoadjuvant anti-PD-1 for oral cavity cancer. Clones were read by immunoSEQ multiplex PCR, and TCRdb kept only the in-frame ones, dropping some. The sample carries over 65,000 clones, about nine tenths recorded once. Time point: after neoadjuvant nivolumab, at surgical resection. The sample was PBMCs, taken after nivolumab (anti-PD-1) treatment. These receptors all stem from a person aged 40-85 years with oral cavity squamous cell carcinoma.

This chain joins TRBV5-4 and TRBJ1-5; tentative D call: TRBD1 (5 bases). Trimming shortened V by 0 bases and J by 4 bases, and 5 bases separated the two germline ends. Germline CDR1 SGHNT, CDR2 YYREEE (reference sequence). CDR3 length: 13 residues. The CDR3 coding sequence is TGTGCCAGCAGCTTGGACAGGAATCAGCCCCAGCATTTT. Amino acid sequence: CASSLDRNQPQHF.

The chain recombines TRBV7-8 with TRBJ1-1, with a weak D call TRBD1 (5 bases). CDR1 SGHVS and CDR2 FQNEAQ come from the germline V gene. Deletions cut 2 bases from V and 1 base from J, with 11 bases between. CDR3 length equals 15 residues. The CDR3 sequence is CASSLIGERNTEAFF. The CDR3 DNA follows: TGTGCCAGCAGCTTAATAGGGGAACGGAACACTGAAGCTTTCTTT.

This rearrangement joins TRBV19 to TRBJ2-7; 11 bases agree with TRBD1. Trimming at V came to 5 bases and at J to 4 bases, leaving 7 bases not matched to a gene. Germline V gives CDR1 LNHDA, CDR2 SQIVND (reference sequence). This CDR3 has 15 amino acids. The CDR3, as DNA: TGTGCCAGTAGTGCCCCGGGACAGGGGGTGTACGAGCAGTACTTC. It yields the protein CASSAPGQGVYEQYF. The whole variable domain, filled in from reference TRBV19 and TRBJ2-7, reads DGGITQSPKYLFRKEGQNVTLSCEQNLNHDAMYWYRQDPGQGLRLIYYSQIVNDFQKGDIAEGYSVSREKKESFPLTVTSAQKNPTAFYLCASSAPGQGVYEQYFGPGTRLTVT.

The gene calls are TRBV5-4 and TRBJ2-5; TRBD2 is a possible D gene (6 bases). The V end lost 10 bases, the J end lost 3 bases, and 19 bases lay between the germline ends. The CDR3 extends over 14 amino acids. Germline-derived CDR1 and CDR2 are SGHNT and YYREEE (reference sequence). The DNA for the CDR3 is TGTGCCTCTACACCCCAGCGGGCTGAAGAGACCCAGTACTTC. Its protein product is CASTPQRAEETQYF.

The CDR3 spells CASRGGAGTGELFF. Written as DNA, the CDR3 is TGCGCCAGCAGAGGGGGGGCGGGCACCGGGGAGCTGTTTTTT. The V call is TRBV4-1, the J call TRBJ2-2; possible D gene TRBD2, 7 bases. This CDR3 is built from 14 residues. V was pared by 6 bases and J by 4 bases, with 12 bases between. CDR1 is MGHRA, CDR2 YSYEKL, per germline.

The chain carries TRBV28 and TRBJ1-1; D is ambiguous. Germline CDR1 MDHEN, CDR2 SYDVKM. Trimming took off 5 bases at V and 4 bases at J, with 17 bases between the two ends. The CDR3 extends over 15 amino acids. Here the CDR3 reads CASSPPVSGSTEAFF. CDR3 DNA sequence: TGTGCCAGCAGTCCTCCCGTGAGTGGCAGCACTGAAGCTTTCTTT.

The chain couples TRBV19 to TRBJ1-3; 7 bases match TRBD1. Germline V lookup: CDR1 LNHDA, CDR2 SQIVND (reference sequence). J gave up 3 bases and V 0 bases, and 5 bases lay outside the gene matches. The CDR3 runs to 16 residues. The CDR3, as DNA: TGTGCCAGTAGTATAGAGGGCCGGGACAGTGGAAACACCATATATTTT. This encodes CASSIEGRDSGNTIYF.

The chain joins TRBV5-1 to TRBJ2-7; 7 nucleotides align to TRBD1. Germline CDR1 SGHRS, CDR2 YFSETQ. Losses at the gene ends were 4 bases for V and 2 bases for J; bases not matched to a gene: 6. The CDR3 length is 14 residues. The CDR3 sequence is CASSQDRRAYEQYF. CDR3 bases: TGCGCCAGCAGCCAGGACAGGCGCGCCTACGAGCAGTACTTC. Complete variable domain (other parts from reference TRBV5-1 and TRBJ2-7): KAGVTQTPRYLIKTRGQQVTLSCSPISGHRSVSWYQQTPGQGLQFLFEYFSETQRNKGNFPGRFSGRQFSNSRSEMNVSTLELGDSALYLCASSQDRRAYEQYFGPGTRLTVT.

The chain uses TRBV27 and TRBJ1-5; perhaps TRBD1 as D (5 bases). V was clipped by 2 bases and J by 6 bases, with 17 bases between them. The CDR3 contains 16 residues. CDR1 and CDR2 (germline): MNHEY, SMNVEV (reference sequence). Written as DNA, the CDR3 is TGTGCCAGCAGTTTAAGTAAGGTCAGGGAAGGTCAGCCCCAGCATTTT. Translated, it gives CASSLSKVREGQPQHF.

V gene TRBV27 combines with J gene TRBJ1-2, with D possibly being TRBD1 (5 bases). The CDR3 loop spans 12 amino acids. The V end was cut by 6 bases, the J end by 5 bases, with 10 bases between. Per germline, CDR1 MNHEY and CDR2 SMNVEV (reference sequence). The CDR3 is CASRGVGYGYTF. For the CDR3, the DNA is TGTGCCAGCAGAGGGGTCGGATATGGCTACACCTTC.

This chain uses TRBV2 with TRBJ1-5; D perhaps matches TRBD1 (6 bases). CDR3 size: 14 residues. Germline CDR1 reads SNHLY; CDR2 reads FYNNEI. Trimming left V 3 bases short and J 6 bases short, with 12 bases between. The chain's CDR3 is CASSDSGGGQPQHF. CDR3 sequence (DNA): TGTGCCAGCAGTGATTCCGGGGGCGGTCAGCCCCAGCATTTT.

The chain joins TRBV4-1 to TRBJ2-2; no clear D. CDR1 and CDR2 from the germline V gene are MGHRA and YSYEKL. V shed 5 bases and J shed 6 bases, with 7 bases lying between them. The CDR3 runs 12 residues. In DNA, the CDR3 is TGCGCCAGCAGCGAAGGAGCCGGGGAGCTGTTTTTT. Its translation: CASSEGAGELFF.

The chain carries TRBV30 and TRBJ2-7, with D perhaps TRBD1 (5 bases). The V gene's germline CDR1 is GTSNPN and CDR2 SVGIG (reference sequence). Trimming took 6 bases from V and 2 from J, leaving 14 bases between them. This CDR3 has 13 amino acids. CDR3 region: CACLTGTTYEQYF. CDR3 nucleotides: TGTGCCTGCTTAACAGGCACTACCTACGAGCAGTACTTC. Full variable domain (rest looked up from reference TRBV30 and TRBJ2-7): SQTIHQWPATLVQPVGSPLSLECTVEGTSNPNLYWYRQAAGRGLQLLFYSVGIGQISSEVPQNLSASRPQDRQFILSSKKLLLSDSGFYLCACLTGTTYEQYFGPGTRLTVT.

The rearrangement links TRBV19 to TRBJ2-2; D call uncertain. CDR1 and CDR2 (germline): LNHDA, SQIVND (reference sequence). V was cut by 3 bases and J by 8 bases, with 10 bases left in between. CDR3 length: 13 amino acids. The CDR3 is CASSMGLGGELFF. The CDR3 DNA reads as TGTGCCAGTAGTATGGGTCTCGGGGGGGAGCTGTTTTTT.

This chain uses TRBV20-1 with TRBJ2-1, with D unresolved. Germline V gene data show CDR1 as DFQATT and CDR2 as SNEGSKA (reference sequence). CDR3 size: 11 residues. The V gene lost 4 bases and the J gene lost 9 bases, with 10 bases spanning the gap. The chain's CDR3 is CSANLIGEQFF. CDR3 in DNA: TGCAGTGCTAATCTCATTGGTGAGCAGTTCTTC.

This clone has just one count. This chain connects TRBV10-3 to TRBJ1-5; D is ambiguous. Germline V gene lookup returns CDR1 ENHRY and CDR2 SYGVKD. The CDR3 has 14 residues. V was trimmed by 10 bases and J by 5 bases, leaving 18 bases between them. CDR3 sequence reads: CATRREGYHQPQHF. Written as DNA, the CDR3 is TGTGCCACCCGCCGAGAGGGATACCATCAGCCCCAGCATTTT.